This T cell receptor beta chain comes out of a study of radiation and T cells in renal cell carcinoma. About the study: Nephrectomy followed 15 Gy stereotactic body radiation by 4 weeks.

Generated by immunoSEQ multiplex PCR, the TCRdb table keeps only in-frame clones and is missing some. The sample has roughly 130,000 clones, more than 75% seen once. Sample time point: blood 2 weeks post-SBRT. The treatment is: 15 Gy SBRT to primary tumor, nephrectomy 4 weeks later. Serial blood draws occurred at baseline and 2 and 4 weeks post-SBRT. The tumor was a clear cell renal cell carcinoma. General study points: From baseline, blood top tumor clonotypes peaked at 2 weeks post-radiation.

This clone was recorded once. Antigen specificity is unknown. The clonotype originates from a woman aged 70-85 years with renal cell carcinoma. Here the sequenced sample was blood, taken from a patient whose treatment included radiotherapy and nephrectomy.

CDR3 coding DNA: TGTGCCAGCAGCTCCCAGGCCGGGGACCCTCGGGGAGATACGCAGTATTTT. Its translation is CASSSQAGDPRGDTQYF. The J gene is TRBJ2-3, the V gene TRBV9; D is perhaps TRBD1 or TRBD2 (5 bases each). The V gene's germline CDR1 is SGDLS and CDR2 YYNGEE. The CDR3 is made up of 17 amino acids. Trimming left V 4 bases short and J 5 bases short, with 23 bases between.